This T cell receptor (beta chain) was found in a study of blood T cell repertoires in COVID-19. Method: immunoSEQ multiplex PCR; TCRdb's copy keeps in-frame clones and lacks some. This sample has a few hundred thousand clones; roughly 83% occur once, and the top ten carry around 1.7%. Looked up from germline, CDR1 is SGHTA and CDR2 is FQGNSA. Trimming cost V 4 bases and J 5 bases; bases outside gene matches: 3. The CDR3 runs to 13 residues. The origin of this receptor is a woman aged 45-59 years with acute or convalescent COVID-19. Specimen: peripheral blood. This chain uses TRBV7-2 with TRBJ2-3; 7 positions agree with TRBD1. CDR3 coding DNA: TGTGCCAGCAGCTCTGGGACAGTAGATACGCAGTATTTT. This codes for CASSSGTVDTQYF.